A single sample gave rise to the 18 T cell receptor beta chains below, sequenced in a study of blood T cell dynamics during melanoma immunotherapy (dated by TCRdb to the early 2020s). Libraries were made using the immunoSEQ multiplex PCR assay. TCRdb provides this immuneACCESS table in a form limited to in-frame rearrangements. Some clones are lacking; in checked studies, under half of them reflect an unresolved V gene, and why the rest are absent is not known. This sample lists some 9,800 clones; around 85% were detected once. The ten largest make up just over 4% of the sample. According to the study, the label for this sample's time point signals: week 3, after first cycle of checkpoint inhibitor. This specimen was blood, taken from a patient treated with checkpoint blockade. The receptors were sampled from a human donor with melanoma.

The genes are TRBV5-1 and TRBJ2-1; D call uncertain. In germline, CDR1 is SGHRS, CDR2 YFSETQ. Trimming left V 1 base short and J 0 bases short, with 5 bases between. This CDR3 spans 14 amino acids. CDR3 loop: CASSLSFSYNEQFF. Written as DNA, the CDR3 is TGCGCCAGCAGCTTGAGCTTCTCCTACAATGAGCAGTTCTTC.

This chain connects TRBV27 to TRBJ1-1; possibly TRBD1 for D (5 bases). CDR1 and CDR2 from the germline V gene are MNHEY and SMNVEV (reference sequence). This CDR3 comprises 19 residues. The ends were cut back, 1 base at V and 1 base at J, with 22 bases in the middle. CDR3 sequence reads: CASSLLHWDPGSPNTEAFF. For the CDR3, the DNA is TGTGCCAGCAGTTTATTGCACTGGGACCCGGGCAGCCCGAACACTGAAGCTTTCTTT.

This chain joins TRBV6-4 and TRBJ1-3; D not certain. Germline CDR1 and CDR2: MRHNA and SNTAGT. The ends were cut back, 1 base at V and 0 bases at J, with 10 bases in the middle. The CDR3 is 16 residues long. The CDR3 is CASSDFRLSSGNTIYF. The CDR3 coding sequence is TGTGCCAGCAGTGACTTTAGGCTGAGCTCTGGAAACACCATATATTTT.

The chain couples TRBV5-6 to TRBJ1-1; D uncertain. CDR1 and CDR2 (germline): SGHDT, YYEEEE. Trimming removed 4 bases from V and 6 bases from J, with 13 bases in between. The CDR3 is made up of 13 amino acids. In DNA, the CDR3 is TGTGCCAGCAGCCCCGCCCCCGGGCCTGAAGCTTTCTTT. This encodes CASSPAPGPEAFF.

V and J are TRBV11-2 and TRBJ2-7; D perhaps matches TRBD2 (6 bases). CDR3 size: 13 residues. The ends were cut back, 3 bases at V and 6 bases at J, with 12 bases in the middle. The germline CDR1 and CDR2 sequences are SGHAT and FQNNGV. This CDR3 reads CASSFEPGLEQYF. CDR3 nucleotide sequence: TGTGCCAGCAGCTTCGAACCGGGACTCGAGCAGTACTTC.

J is TRBJ2-7 and V is TRBV14; D ambiguous. The CDR3 runs to 15 residues. Looked up from germline, CDR1 is SGHDN and CDR2 is FVKESK. V was pared by 0 bases and J by 2 bases, with 11 bases between. CDR3 sequence reads: CASSQDQGRPYEQYF. The DNA of the CDR3 is TGTGCCAGCAGCCAAGATCAAGGGCGGCCCTACGAGCAGTACTTC.

The sample holds one count of this clone. The chain links TRBV19 to TRBJ2-1, with 11 bases identical to TRBD2. The CDR3 runs to 15 residues. Germline V gene data show CDR1 as LNHDA and CDR2 as SQIVND (reference sequence). With V trimmed by 6 bases and J by 7 bases, 8 bases remained unmatched. The CDR3 loop reads CASRRLAGSDNEQFF. The CDR3 coding sequence is TGTGCCAGTAGAAGACTAGCGGGGTCTGATAATGAGCAGTTCTTC. Full variable domain (rest looked up from reference TRBV19 and TRBJ2-1): DGGITQSPKYLFRKEGQNVTLSCEQNLNHDAMYWYRQDPGQGLRLIYYSQIVNDFQKGDIAEGYSVSREKKESFPLTVTSAQKNPTAFYLCASRRLAGSDNEQFFGPGTRLTVL.

The rearrangement uses TRBV6-5 and TRBJ1-2; D is ambiguous. Trimming took 7 bases from V and 3 from J, leaving 18 bases between them. Germline CDR1 reads MNHEY; CDR2 reads SVGAGI. This CDR3 is 15 amino acids long. This chain's CDR3 is CASTVHLGEDYGYTF. The CDR3 DNA follows: TGTGCCAGCACCGTTCACCTGGGAGAGGACTATGGCTACACCTTC.

The V and J genes are TRBV5-4 and TRBJ2-7; D may be TRBD1 or TRBD2 (5 bases each). The CDR3 loop spans 17 amino acids. CDR1 and CDR2 (germline): SGHNT, YYREEE (reference sequence). Trimming left V 3 bases short and J 3 bases short, with 22 bases between. This chain's CDR3 is CASSSSGPGIWDYEQYF. In nucleotides, the CDR3 is TGTGCCAGCAGCTCGTCGGGGCCGGGTATTTGGGACTACGAGCAGTACTTC.

J is TRBJ2-3 and V is TRBV25-1; 9 bases line up with TRBD2. The CDR3 runs 16 residues. J gave up 6 bases and V 4 bases, and 11 bases lay outside the gene matches. Germline loops: CDR1 MGHDK, CDR2 SYGVNS. As DNA, the CDR3 is TGTGCCAGCAGTGCGCAGGGTAGCGGGAGTTTCGATACGCAGTATTTT. Protein product: CASSAQGSGSFDTQYF.

This chain connects TRBV28 to TRBJ1-2; D may be TRBD1 (5 bases). This CDR3 has 14 residues. Trimming shortened V by 4 bases and J by 4 bases, and 13 bases separated the two germline ends. The germline gives CDR1 MDHEN, CDR2 SYDVKM. DNA for the CDR3: TGTGCCAGCAGTTCAGACGGGGGAGGCTATGGCTACACCTTC. Translated: CASSSDGGGYGYTF.

J is TRBJ2-7 and V is TRBV11-2; D is undetermined. This CDR3 spans 11 amino acids. Germline CDR1 is SGHAT and CDR2 is FQNNGV. Trimming stripped 5 bases from V and 3 bases from J, with 5 bases between. The CDR3 sequence: CASSPHYEQYF. The CDR3 coding sequence is TGTGCCAGCAGCCCCCACTACGAGCAGTACTTC. Using reference TRBV11-2 and TRBJ2-7 for the parts outside the CDR3, the full variable domain is EAGVAQSPRYKIIEKRQSVAFWCNPISGHATLYWYQQILGQGPKLLIQFQNNGVVDDSQLPKDRFSAERLKGVDSTLKIQPAKLEDSAVYLCASSPHYEQYFGPGTRLTVT.

The chain is built from TRBV29-1 and TRBJ2-5; 10 nucleotides line up with TRBD2. J gave up 7 bases and V 5 bases, and 10 bases lay outside the gene matches. This CDR3 is built from 14 residues. Germline assignment: CDR1 SQVTM and CDR2 ANQGSEA. CDR3: CSVTRASGSGTQYF. CDR3 sequence (DNA): TGCAGCGTTACCCGGGCTAGCGGGAGTGGGACCCAGTACTTC. The full variable domain, rest sourced from reference TRBV29-1 and TRBJ2-5, is SAVISQKPSRDICQRGTSLTIQCQVDSQVTMMFWYRQQPGQSLTLIATANQGSEATYESGFVIDKFPISRPNLTFSTLTVSNMSPEDSSIYLCSVTRASGSGTQYFGPGTRLLVL.

V and J are TRBV7-3 and TRBJ1-2, with unresolved D. The CDR3 sequence is 14 residues long. V lost 7 bases, J lost 0 bases, and 12 bases lay in between. Germline CDR1 is SGHTA and CDR2 is FQGTGA. The CDR3 nucleotides are TGTGCCAGCACCCAGGACGGGACTAACTATGGCTACACCTTC. Amino acids: CASTQDGTNYGYTF.

The rearrangement joins TRBV19 to TRBJ1-4; D gene unclear. V dropped 3 bases and J dropped 2 bases, with 13 bases sitting between them. CDR1 LNHDA and CDR2 SQIVND come from the germline V gene (reference sequence). The CDR3 has 16 amino acids. The CDR3 DNA is TGTGCCAGTAGTATCCAACCTCCGAACACTAATGAAAAACTGTTTTTT. Translating it yields CASSIQPPNTNEKLFF.

J is TRBJ1-2 and V is TRBV2; 8 nucleotides match TRBD1. The CDR3 is 13 amino acids. From germline, CDR1 is SNHLY and CDR2 FYNNEI. The V gene end was trimmed by 8 bases and the J gene end by 8 bases; junction bases not matched to a gene: 10. CDR3 region: CASLKDRANGYTF. The CDR3 nucleotides are TGTGCCAGCCTTAAGGACAGGGCGAACGGCTACACCTTC.

This clone has just one count. The gene calls are TRBV4-1 and TRBJ1-5; D is ambiguous. From germline, CDR1 is MGHRA and CDR2 YSYEKL. CDR3 length: 15 residues. The germline V and J ends were trimmed by 3 bases and 2 bases, with 11 bases remaining between them. The CDR3 is CASSQMDRRNQPQHF. In DNA, the CDR3 is TGCGCCAGCAGCCAGATGGACCGCCGCAATCAGCCCCAGCATTTT.

This rearrangement joins TRBV2 to TRBJ1-5; 9 bases agree with TRBD1. J lost 1 base, V lost 7 bases, and 2 bases had no gene match. The CDR3 has 14 residues. Germline V CDR1 and CDR2: SNHLY, FYNNEI. DNA of the CDR3: TGTGCCAGCAAGGACAGGGGAAGCAATCAGCCCCAGCATTTT. Translation gives CASKDRGSNQPQHF.